The 4 T cell receptor beta chains below come from one sample, sequenced in a study of shared clonotypes between healthy human individuals. Method: immunoSEQ multiplex PCR; TCRdb's copy keeps in-frame clones and lacks some. The data show more than 2 million clones, with around 93% seen just once and about 1.6% held by the top ten. Naive CD8 cells lacked CD45RO and underwent positive selection for CCR7, leaving out terminally differentiated effector memory CD45RA+ cells. The sequenced sample consisted of naive CD8+ T cells from PBMCs. These receptors were obtained from a young man in good health. Some clones in this sample may be carry-over from other donors' samples.

The rearrangement joins TRBV19 to TRBJ2-7, with 15 bases that match TRBD2. V lost 1 base, J lost 5 bases, and 9 bases stayed unmatched. This CDR3 region has 18 residues. Per the germline V gene, CDR1 is LNHDA and CDR2 is SQIVND (reference sequence). CDR3 coding DNA: TGTGCCAGTAGTATAGCTGGCTGGACTAGCGGGAGGGCCCACGAGCAGTACTTC. It is translated as CASSIAGWTSGRAHEQYF.

The chain carries TRBV6-6 and TRBJ2-1; D perhaps matches TRBD2 (6 bases). The ends were cut back, 6 bases at V and 9 bases at J, with 18 bases in the middle. The CDR3 covers 14 residues. CDR1 is MNHNY and CDR2 is SVGAGI in the germline V gene (reference sequence). The CDR3 coding sequence is TGTGCCAGCAGCCAAAGCGAGCGGGTAAGTGAGCAGTTCTTC. It codes for CASSQSERVSEQFF.

V usage is TRBV2 and J usage is TRBJ1-1, with TRBD1 matching over 7 bases. V shed 2 bases and J 5 bases; nucleotides not matched to a gene: 8. Germline assignment: CDR1 SNHLY and CDR2 FYNNEI. The CDR3 is 15 amino acids. This CDR3 is CASSERDRGWTEAFF. The CDR3 DNA is TGTGCCAGCAGTGAAAGGGACAGAGGGTGGACTGAAGCTTTCTTT.

This chain uses TRBV10-3 with TRBJ2-7; 11 bases map to TRBD2. Germline V lookup: CDR1 ENHRY, CDR2 SYGVKD. CDR3 size: 13 residues. After removal of 9 bases from V and 5 bases from J, the junction contained 6 bases not matched to a gene. CDR3 coding DNA: TGTGCCATATACGCTAGCGGGAGGAACGAGCAGTACTTC. Its translation: CAIYASGRNEQYF.